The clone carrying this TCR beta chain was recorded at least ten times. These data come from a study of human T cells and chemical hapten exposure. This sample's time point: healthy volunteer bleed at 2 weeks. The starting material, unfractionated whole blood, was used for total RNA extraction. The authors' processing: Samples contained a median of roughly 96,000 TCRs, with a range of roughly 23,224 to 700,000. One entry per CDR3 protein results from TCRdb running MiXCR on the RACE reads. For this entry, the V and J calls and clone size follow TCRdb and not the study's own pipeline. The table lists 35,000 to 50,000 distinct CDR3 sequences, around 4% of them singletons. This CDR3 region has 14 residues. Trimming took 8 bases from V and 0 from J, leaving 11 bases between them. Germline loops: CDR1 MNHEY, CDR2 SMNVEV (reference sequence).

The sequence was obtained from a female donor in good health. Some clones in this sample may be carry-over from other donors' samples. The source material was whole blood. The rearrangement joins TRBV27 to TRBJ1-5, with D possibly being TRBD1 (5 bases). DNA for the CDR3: TGTGCCAGCGCTGACAGATATAGCAATCAGCCCCAGCATTTT. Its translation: CASADRYSNQPQHF.